The present TCR beta chain was sequenced within a study of T cells in Graves' hyperthyroidism and ophthalmopathy. This clonotype was counted a few times. Graves' hyperthyroidism showing no ophthalmopathy progression within 18 months was considered stable. Hyperthyroidism, newly diagnosed and lasting under 2 months, affected patients aged 18 to 65. On the basis of clinical symptoms, serum thyroxine and TRAb, thyroid ultrasound and orbital computed tomography, diagnoses were made. PBMCs were derived from roughly 10 ml fresh peripheral blood. V gave up 5 bases and J gave up 1 base, with 12 bases separating them. Germline CDR1 reads KGHSH; CDR2 reads LQKENI. The CDR3 extends over 15 amino acids. Amplification yielded TCR beta CDR3 regions, with RNA transcripts as the source. TCR CDR3 underwent first-round RT-PCR with the HTBI primer set. Using its own MiXCR run on the multiplex PCR reads, TCRdb lists one record per CDR3 protein. This table holds some 740,000 distinct CDR3 sequences, 12% to 15% found once.

The genes are TRBV18 and TRBJ2-1; TRBD1 might be the D (5 bases). Input material: blood. The TCR originated in a woman younger than 35 with Graves' hyperthyroidism. CDR3 nucleotides: TGTGCCAGCTCATCCCAGGGTATGTCCTACAATGAGCAGTTCTTC. It codes for CASSSQGMSYNEQFF.